This T cell receptor (beta chain) is from a study of cytomegalovirus exposure and HLA in healthy donors. PCR was performed using 60 Vbeta and 13 Jbeta primers. Clones were read by immunoSEQ multiplex PCR, and TCRdb kept only the in-frame ones, dropping some. Of some 57,000 clones listed, less than 85% were seen once; the top ten hold under 7%. The CDR3 extends over 14 amino acids. V was pared by 7 bases and J by 0 bases, with 10 bases between. In germline, CDR1 is MDHEN, CDR2 SYDVKM. The rearrangement links TRBV28 to TRBJ2-1, with D maybe TRBD2 (6 bases). The sequenced sample consisted of PBMCs. The source of this sequence is a woman in her 30s in good health and CMV-seronegative. The CDR3 nucleotides read TGTGCCAGCAACAAAGCGGGCTCCTACAATGAGCAGTTCTTC. Protein: CASNKAGSYNEQFF.